Included here is one T cell receptor (beta chain) sequence, with context. Original processing notes: Amplification of reference gene primers was used by the study to estimate nucleated cell counts. Libraries were prepared by immunoSEQ multiplex PCR; TCRdb keeps only in-frame clonotypes and omits some of them. That table furnishes V, J and clone size, whereas the DNA furnished D and trimming. The sample lists some 150,000 clones, around 86% occurring once. These data belong to a study of blood T cell repertoires in COVID-19. Background on the study: Spain, Italy and the United States supplied samples that represented acute and convalescent COVID-19. T cells, B-cell-depleted T cells, or PBMCs provided the cDNA or gDNA that served as material.

This CDR3 region has 17 residues. In germline, CDR1 is LNHDA, CDR2 SQIVND (reference sequence). The V segment lost 5 bases and the J segment 0 bases; nucleotides outside the gene matches: 10. The sample taken for sequencing was peripheral blood. The clonotype originates from a human donor in a cohort sampled during active COVID-19. This chain joins TRBV19 and TRBJ1-3, with 7 bases that match TRBD1. The CDR3 DNA is TGTGCCAGTAGTTCACCCGGGACAGCGAGCTCTGGAAACACCATATATTTT. Its translation: CASSSPGTASSGNTIYF.